This T cell receptor (beta chain) comes out of a study of blood T cells in healthy people across ages. In the study overall: Template switching recovered approximately one barcoded beta molecule for every two T cells. Study-wide findings and caveats: The donors' CMV status was not determined, possibly confounding changes in expanded clonotypes. With age, beta diversity per million T cells declined roughly linearly, significantly by about 37.

The germline CDR1 and CDR2 sequences are MDHEN and SYDVKM. Trimming took off 5 bases at V and 6 bases at J, with 11 bases between the two ends. The CDR3 runs 12 residues. In this sample, this clonotype turned up a few times. Its target is not known. Primers used in a second PCR of about 6 to 12 cycles were a sample-barcoded 5' primer and a J-beta primer mix. TCRdb analysed the 5' RACE reads with MiXCR anew, one entry per CDR3 protein. The table lists about 1.6 million distinct CDR3 sequences, about 35% of them singletons, with roughly 10% in the top ten. The J gene is TRBJ2-7, the V gene TRBV28; TRBD1 might be the D (6 bases). The source is a woman younger than 45 in good health. Sequencing was performed on blood. CDR3 region: CASSNNRAEQYF. CDR3 bases: TGTGCCAGCAGTAACAACAGGGCCGAGCAGTACTTC.